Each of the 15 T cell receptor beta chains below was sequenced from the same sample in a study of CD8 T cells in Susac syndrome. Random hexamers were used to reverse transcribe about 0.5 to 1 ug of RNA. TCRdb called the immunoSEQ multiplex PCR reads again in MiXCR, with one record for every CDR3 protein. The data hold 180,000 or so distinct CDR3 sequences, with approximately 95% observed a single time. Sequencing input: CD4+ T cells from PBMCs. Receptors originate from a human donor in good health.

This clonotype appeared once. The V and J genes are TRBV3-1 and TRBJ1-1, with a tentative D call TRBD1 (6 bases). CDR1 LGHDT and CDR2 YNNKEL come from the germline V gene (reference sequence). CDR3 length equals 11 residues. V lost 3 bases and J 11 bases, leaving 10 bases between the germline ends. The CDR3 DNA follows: TGTGCCAGCAGCCAGAGCCAGGGGGCTTTCTTT. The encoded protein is CASSQSQGAFF.

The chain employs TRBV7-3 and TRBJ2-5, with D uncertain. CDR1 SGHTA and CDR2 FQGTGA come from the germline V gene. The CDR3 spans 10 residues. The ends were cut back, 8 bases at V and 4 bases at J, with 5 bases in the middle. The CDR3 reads CASGPETQYF. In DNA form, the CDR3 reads TGTGCCAGCGGCCCAGAGACCCAGTACTTC.

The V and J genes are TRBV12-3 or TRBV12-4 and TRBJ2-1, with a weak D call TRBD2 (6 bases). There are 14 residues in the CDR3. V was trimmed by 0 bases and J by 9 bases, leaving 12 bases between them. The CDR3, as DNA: TGTGCCAGCAGTTTAGCGGGGTGGAGGGGTGAGCAGTTCTTC. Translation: CASSLAGWRGEQFF.

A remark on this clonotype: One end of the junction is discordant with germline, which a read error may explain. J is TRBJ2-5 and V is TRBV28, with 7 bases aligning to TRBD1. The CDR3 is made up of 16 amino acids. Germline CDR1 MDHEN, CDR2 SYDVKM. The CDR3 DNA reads TGTGCCAGCAGCTTATTAGGGGGCCCGACGGTCGAGACCCAGTACTTC. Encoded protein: CASSLLGGPTVETQYF.

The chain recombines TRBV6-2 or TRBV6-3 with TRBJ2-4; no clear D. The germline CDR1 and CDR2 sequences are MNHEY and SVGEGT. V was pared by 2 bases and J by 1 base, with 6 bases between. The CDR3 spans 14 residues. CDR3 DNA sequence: TGTGCCAGCAGTTACCCGGAGGCCAAAAACATTCAGTACTTC. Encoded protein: CASSYPEAKNIQYF.

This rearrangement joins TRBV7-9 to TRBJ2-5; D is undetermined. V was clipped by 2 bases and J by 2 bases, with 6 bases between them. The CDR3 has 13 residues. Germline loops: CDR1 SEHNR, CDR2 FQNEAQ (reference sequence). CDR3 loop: CASSLLRQETQYF. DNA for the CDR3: TGTGCCAGCAGCTTATTGCGGCAAGAGACCCAGTACTTC.

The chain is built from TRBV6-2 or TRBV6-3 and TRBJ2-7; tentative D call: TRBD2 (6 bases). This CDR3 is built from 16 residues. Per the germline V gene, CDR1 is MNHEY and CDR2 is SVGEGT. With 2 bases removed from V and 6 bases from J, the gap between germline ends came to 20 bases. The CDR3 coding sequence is TGTGCCAGCAGTTACGGGACTGGGCGAGGAGGCTCCGAGCAGTACTTC. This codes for CASSYGTGRGGSEQYF.

The DNA for the CDR3 is TGTGACACAAGCGGCCGACAGTATTTT. Translated, it gives CDTSGRQYF. The chain joins TRBV24-1 to TRBJ2-3; D may be TRBD2 (5 bases). The germline gives CDR1 KGHDR, CDR2 SFDVKD. The CDR3 is 9 residues long.

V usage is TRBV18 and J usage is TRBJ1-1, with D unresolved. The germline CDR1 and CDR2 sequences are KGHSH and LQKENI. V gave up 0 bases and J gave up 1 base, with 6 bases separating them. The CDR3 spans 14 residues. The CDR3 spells CASSPPLENTEAFF. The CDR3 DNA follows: TGTGCCAGCTCACCACCGCTAGAGAACACTGAAGCTTTCTTT.

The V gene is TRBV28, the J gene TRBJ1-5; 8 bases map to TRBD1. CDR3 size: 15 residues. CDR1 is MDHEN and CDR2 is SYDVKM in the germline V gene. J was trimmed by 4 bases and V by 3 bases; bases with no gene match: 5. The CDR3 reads CASSFQDRANQPQHF. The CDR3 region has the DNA TGTGCCAGCAGTTTCCAGGACAGGGCAAATCAGCCCCAGCATTTT.

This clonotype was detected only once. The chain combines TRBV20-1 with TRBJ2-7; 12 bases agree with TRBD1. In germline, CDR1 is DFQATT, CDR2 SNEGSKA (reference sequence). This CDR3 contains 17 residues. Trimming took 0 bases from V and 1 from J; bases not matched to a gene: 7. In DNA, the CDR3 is TGCAGTGCTAGAGACCGGGACAGGGGGCTACTATCCTACGAGCAGTACTTC. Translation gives CSARDRDRGLLSYEQYF.

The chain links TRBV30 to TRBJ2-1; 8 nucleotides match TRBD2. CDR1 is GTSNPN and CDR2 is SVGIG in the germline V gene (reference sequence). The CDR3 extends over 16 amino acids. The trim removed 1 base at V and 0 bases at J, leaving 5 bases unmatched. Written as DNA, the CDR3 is TGTGCCTGGAGTGAAATAGCGGGGAGCTCCTACAATGAGCAGTTCTTC. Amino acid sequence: CAWSEIAGSSYNEQFF. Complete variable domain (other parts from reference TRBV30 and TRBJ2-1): SQTIHQWPATLVQPVGSPLSLECTVEGTSNPNLYWYRQAAGRGLQLLFYSVGIGQISSEVPQNLSASRPQDRQFILSSKKLLLSDSGFYLCAWSEIAGSSYNEQFFGPGTRLTVL.

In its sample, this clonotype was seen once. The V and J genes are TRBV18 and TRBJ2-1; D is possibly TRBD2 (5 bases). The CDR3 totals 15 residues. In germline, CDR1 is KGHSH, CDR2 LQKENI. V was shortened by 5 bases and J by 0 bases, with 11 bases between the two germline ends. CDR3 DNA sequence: TGTGCCAGCTCAAAAACTAGTGACTCCTACAATGAGCAGTTCTTC. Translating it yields CASSKTSDSYNEQFF. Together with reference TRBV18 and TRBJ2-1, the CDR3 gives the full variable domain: NAGVMQNPRHLVRRRGQEARLRCSPMKGHSHVYWYRQLPEEGLKFMVYLQKENIIDESGMPKERFSAEFPKEGPSILRIQQVVRGDSAAYFCASSKTSDSYNEQFFGPGTRLTVL.

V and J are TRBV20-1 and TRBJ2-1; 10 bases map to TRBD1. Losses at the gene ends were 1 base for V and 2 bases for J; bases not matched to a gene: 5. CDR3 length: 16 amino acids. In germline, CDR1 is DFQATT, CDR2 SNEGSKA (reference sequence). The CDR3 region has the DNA TGCAGTGCTAGAGCCACGGGACAGGGGACCTACAATGAGCAGTTCTTC. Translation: CSARATGQGTYNEQFF.

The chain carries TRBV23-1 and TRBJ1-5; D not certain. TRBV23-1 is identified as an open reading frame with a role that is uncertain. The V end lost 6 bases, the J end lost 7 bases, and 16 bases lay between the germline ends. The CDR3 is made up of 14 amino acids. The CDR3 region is CASSQPGSAQPQHF. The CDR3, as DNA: TGCGCCAGCAGCCAACCTGGATCGGCCCAGCCCCAGCATTTT.